The text below deals with one T cell receptor beta chain. What it binds is not known. The data are from a study of cytomegalovirus exposure and HLA in healthy donors. General study results and limits: A later analysis revealed that TCR association rates differed between HLA loci, peaking at DRB1 and bottoming out at HLA-C.

The CDR3 is made up of 13 amino acids. Germline CDR1 reads SGHTA; CDR2 reads FQGNSA. The trim removed 5 bases at V and 5 bases at J, leaving 4 bases unmatched. Use of 60 Vbeta and 13 Jbeta primers characterized the PCR. The assay was immunoSEQ multiplex PCR, and TCRdb's table has in-frame clones only and misses some. The sample records approximately 70,000 clones, around 78% being singletons. This receptor was taken from a man aged 50-60 years in good health and CMV-seronegative. The V and J genes are TRBV7-2 and TRBJ1-1, with 8 positions matching TRBD1. What was sequenced was PBMCs. The CDR3 DNA reads as TGTGCCAGCAGCAACAGGGGGGGGACTGAAGCTTTCTTT. This encodes CASSNRGGTEAFF.